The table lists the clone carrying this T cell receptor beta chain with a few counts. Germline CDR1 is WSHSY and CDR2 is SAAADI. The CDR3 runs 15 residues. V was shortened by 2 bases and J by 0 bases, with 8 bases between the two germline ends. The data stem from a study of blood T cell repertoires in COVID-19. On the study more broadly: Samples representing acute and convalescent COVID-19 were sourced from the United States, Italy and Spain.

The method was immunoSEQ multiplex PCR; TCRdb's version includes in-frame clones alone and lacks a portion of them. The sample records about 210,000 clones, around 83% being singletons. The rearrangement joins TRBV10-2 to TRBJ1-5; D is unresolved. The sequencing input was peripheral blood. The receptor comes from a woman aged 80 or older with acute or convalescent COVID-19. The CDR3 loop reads CASSEGRYSNQPQHF. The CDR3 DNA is TGCGCCAGCAGTGAGGGGAGATATAGCAATCAGCCCCAGCATTTT.